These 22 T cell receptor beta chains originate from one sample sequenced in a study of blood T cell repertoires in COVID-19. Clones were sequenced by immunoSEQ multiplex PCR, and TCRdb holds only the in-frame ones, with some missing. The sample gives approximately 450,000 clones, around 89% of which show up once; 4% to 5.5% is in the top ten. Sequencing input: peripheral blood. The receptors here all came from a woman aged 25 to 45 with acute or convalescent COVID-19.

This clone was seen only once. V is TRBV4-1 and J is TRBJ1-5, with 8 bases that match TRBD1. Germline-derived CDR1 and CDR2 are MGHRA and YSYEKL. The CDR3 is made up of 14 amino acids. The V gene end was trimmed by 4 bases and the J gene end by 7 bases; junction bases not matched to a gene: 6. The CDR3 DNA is TGCGCCAGCAGCCGGACAGGGAAGATCCAGCCCCAGCATTTT. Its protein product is CASSRTGKIQPQHF.

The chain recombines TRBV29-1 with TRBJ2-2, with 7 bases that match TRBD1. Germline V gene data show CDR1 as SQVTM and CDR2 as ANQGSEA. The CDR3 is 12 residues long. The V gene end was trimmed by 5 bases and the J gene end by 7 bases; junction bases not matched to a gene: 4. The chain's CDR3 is CSVTQGVGELFF. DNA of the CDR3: TGCAGCGTTACTCAGGGGGTCGGGGAGCTGTTTTTT.

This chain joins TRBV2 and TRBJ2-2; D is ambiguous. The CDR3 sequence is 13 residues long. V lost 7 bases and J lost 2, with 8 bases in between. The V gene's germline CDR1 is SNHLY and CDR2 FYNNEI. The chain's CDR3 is CASIDINTGELFF. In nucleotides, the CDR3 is TGTGCCAGCATCGACATAAACACCGGGGAGCTGTTTTTT.

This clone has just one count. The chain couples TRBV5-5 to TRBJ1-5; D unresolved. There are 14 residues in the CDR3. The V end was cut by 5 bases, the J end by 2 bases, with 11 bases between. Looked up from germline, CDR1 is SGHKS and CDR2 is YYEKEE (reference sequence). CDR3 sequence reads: CASSTAWGNQPQHF. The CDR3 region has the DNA TGTGCCAGCAGTACAGCCTGGGGCAATCAGCCCCAGCATTTT.

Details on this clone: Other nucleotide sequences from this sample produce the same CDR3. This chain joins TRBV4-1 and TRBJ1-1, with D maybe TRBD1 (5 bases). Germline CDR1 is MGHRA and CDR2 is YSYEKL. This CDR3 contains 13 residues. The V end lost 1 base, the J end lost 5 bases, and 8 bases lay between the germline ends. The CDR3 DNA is TGCGCCAGCAGCCAAGGTCAGGGAACTGAAGCTTTCTTT. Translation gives CASSQGQGTEAFF.

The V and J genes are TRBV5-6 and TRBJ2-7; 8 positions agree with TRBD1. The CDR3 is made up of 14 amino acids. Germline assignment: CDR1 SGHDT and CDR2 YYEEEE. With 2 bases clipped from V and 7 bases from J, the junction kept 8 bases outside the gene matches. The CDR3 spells CASSFGQGLREQYF. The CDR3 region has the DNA TGTGCCAGCAGCTTCGGACAGGGTTTAAGGGAGCAGTACTTC.

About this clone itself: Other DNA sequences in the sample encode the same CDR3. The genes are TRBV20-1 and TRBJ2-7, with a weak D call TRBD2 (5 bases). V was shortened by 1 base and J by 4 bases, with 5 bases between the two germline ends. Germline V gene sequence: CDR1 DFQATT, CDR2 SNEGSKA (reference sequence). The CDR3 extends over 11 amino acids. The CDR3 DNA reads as TGCAGTGCTAGAGGCGGGTACGAGCAGTACTTC. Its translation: CSARGGYEQYF.

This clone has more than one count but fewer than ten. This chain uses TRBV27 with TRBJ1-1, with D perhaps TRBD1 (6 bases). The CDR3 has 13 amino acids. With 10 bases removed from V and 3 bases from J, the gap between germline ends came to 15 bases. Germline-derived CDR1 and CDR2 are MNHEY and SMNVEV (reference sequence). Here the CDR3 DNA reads TGTGCCACCCGATTCACAGGGTACACTGAAGCTTTCTTT. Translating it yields CATRFTGYTEAFF.

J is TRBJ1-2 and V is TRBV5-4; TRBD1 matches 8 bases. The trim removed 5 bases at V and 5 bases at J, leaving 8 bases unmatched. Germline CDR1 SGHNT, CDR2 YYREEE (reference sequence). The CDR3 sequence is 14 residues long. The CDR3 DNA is TGTGCCAGCAGAACCGTGGGGACAGGTTATGGCTACACCTTC. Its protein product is CASRTVGTGYGYTF.

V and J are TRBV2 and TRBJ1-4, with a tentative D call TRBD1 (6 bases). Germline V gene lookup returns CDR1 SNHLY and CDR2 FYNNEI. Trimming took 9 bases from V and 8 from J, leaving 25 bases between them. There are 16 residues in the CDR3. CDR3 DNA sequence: TGTGCCAGGCTTACTCGTAGGGGGGAGGGAGGAGAAAAACTGTTTTTT. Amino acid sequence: CARLTRRGEGGEKLFF.

CDR3 amino acids: CASSPGLAGGRETQYF. The CDR3 nucleotides read TGCGCCAGCAGCCCCGGACTAGCGGGGGGGCGAGAGACCCAGTACTTC. This rearrangement joins TRBV10-2 to TRBJ2-5, with TRBD2 matching over 15 bases. The ends lost 6 bases at V and 4 bases at J; junction bases unmatched: 6. The CDR3 loop spans 16 amino acids. Germline V CDR1 and CDR2: WSHSY, SAAADI.

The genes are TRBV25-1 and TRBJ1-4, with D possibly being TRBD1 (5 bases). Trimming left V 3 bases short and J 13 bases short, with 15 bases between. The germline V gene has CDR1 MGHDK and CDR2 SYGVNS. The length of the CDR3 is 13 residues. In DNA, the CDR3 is TGTGCCAGCAGTGACAGGGTTTCTTTGGGACTGTTTTTT. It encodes CASSDRVSLGLFF.

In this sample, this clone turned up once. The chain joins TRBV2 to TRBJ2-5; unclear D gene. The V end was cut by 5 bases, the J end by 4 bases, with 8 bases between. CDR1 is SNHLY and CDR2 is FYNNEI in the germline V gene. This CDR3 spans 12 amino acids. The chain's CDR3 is CASSKSRETQYF. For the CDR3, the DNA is TGTGCCAGCAGTAAGAGCCGAGAGACCCAGTACTTC.

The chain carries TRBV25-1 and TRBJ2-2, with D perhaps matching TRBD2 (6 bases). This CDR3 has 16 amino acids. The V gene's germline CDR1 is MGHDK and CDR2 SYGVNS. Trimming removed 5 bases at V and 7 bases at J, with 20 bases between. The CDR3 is CASSRVSGTPGGELFF. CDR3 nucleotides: TGTGCCAGCAGTAGGGTATCCGGGACTCCCGGCGGGGAGCTGTTTTTT.

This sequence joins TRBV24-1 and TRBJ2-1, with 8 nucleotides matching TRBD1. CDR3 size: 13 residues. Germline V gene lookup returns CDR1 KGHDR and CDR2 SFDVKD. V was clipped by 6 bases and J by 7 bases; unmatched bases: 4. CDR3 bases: TGTGCCACCAGTCCAGGGGGCTATAATGAGCAGTTCTTC. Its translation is CATSPGGYNEQFF.

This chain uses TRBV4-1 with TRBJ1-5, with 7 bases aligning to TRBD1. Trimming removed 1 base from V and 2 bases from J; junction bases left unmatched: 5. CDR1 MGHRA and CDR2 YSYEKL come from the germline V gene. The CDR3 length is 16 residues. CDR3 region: CASSQGQGRGNQPQHF. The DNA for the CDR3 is TGCGCCAGCAGCCAAGGACAGGGTAGGGGCAATCAGCCCCAGCATTTT.

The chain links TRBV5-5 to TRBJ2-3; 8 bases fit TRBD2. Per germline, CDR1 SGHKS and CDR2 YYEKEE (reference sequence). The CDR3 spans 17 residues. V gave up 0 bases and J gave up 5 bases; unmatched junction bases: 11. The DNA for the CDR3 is TGTGCCAGCAGCTTGGCCCTCGGCGGGGGGTTTAGAGATACGCAGTATTTT. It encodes CASSLALGGGFRDTQYF.

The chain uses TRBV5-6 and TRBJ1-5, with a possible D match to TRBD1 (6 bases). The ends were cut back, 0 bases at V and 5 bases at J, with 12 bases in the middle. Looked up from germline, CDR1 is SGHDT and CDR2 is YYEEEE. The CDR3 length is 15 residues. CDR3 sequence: CASSLGQGLDQPQHF. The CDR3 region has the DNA TGTGCCAGCAGCTTGGGTCAGGGGTTAGATCAGCCCCAGCATTTT.

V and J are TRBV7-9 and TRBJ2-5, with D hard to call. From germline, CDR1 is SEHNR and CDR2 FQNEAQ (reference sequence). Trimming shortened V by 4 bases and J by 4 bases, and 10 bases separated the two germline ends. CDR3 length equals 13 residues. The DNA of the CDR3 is TGTGCCAGCAGCTCTTCTACCTCAGAGACCCAGTACTTC. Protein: CASSSSTSETQYF.

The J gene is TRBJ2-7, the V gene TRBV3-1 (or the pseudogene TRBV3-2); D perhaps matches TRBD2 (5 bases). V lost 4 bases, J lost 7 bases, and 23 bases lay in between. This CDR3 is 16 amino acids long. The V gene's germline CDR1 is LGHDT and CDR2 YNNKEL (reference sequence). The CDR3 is CASSPNRPLALGEQYF. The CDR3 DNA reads TGTGCCAGCAGCCCTAACCGCCCCCTAGCCCTCGGGGAGCAGTACTTC.

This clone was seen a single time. CDR3 in DNA: TGTGCCAGCACCGATACAGGGTTAACTGAAGCTTTCTTT. This sequence encodes CASTDTGLTEAFF. This sequence joins TRBV6-5 and TRBJ1-1, with D perhaps matching TRBD1 (6 bases). The V end lost 7 bases, the J end lost 5 bases, and 14 bases lay between the germline ends. The germline gives CDR1 MNHEY, CDR2 SVGAGI. The CDR3 length is 13 residues.

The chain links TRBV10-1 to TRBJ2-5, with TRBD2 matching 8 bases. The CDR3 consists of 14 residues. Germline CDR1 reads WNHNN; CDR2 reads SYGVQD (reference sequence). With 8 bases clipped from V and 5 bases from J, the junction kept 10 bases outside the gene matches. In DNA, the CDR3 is TGCGCCAGCTCGGATGGGGGACTAGGGGAGACCCAGTACTTC. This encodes CASSDGGLGETQYF.